The 12 T cell receptor beta chains reported below all come from one sample, sequenced in a study of blood T cell repertoires in COVID-19. Data came from immunoSEQ multiplex PCR; TCRdb stores just in-frame clones and leaves some out. The data hold over 65,000 clones, with roughly 78% observed a single time. Sequenced input: peripheral blood. These receptors were taken from a man in his sixties with COVID-19, enrolled during active disease.

The chain joins TRBV5-1 to TRBJ2-1; D might be TRBD1 (6 bases). Germline CDR1 reads SGHRS; CDR2 reads YFSETQ. V was trimmed by 1 base and J by 5 bases, leaving 13 bases between them. The CDR3 is 15 amino acids. The CDR3 is CASSLSGQRNNEQFF. For the CDR3, the DNA is TGCGCCAGCAGCTTGAGCGGACAGAGAAACAATGAGCAGTTCTTC. The complete variable domain, with remaining parts taken from reference TRBV5-1 and TRBJ2-1, reads KAGVTQTPRYLIKTRGQQVTLSCSPISGHRSVSWYQQTPGQGLQFLFEYFSETQRNKGNFPGRFSGRQFSNSRSEMNVSTLELGDSALYLCASSLSGQRNNEQFFGPGTRLTVL.

This chain connects TRBV11-2 to TRBJ2-1; 7 bases are a match to TRBD2. The CDR3 contains 14 residues. CDR1 SGHAT and CDR2 FQNNGV come from the germline V gene. The J segment lost 4 bases and the V segment lost 5 bases, leaving 5 bases of the junction unmatched. As DNA, the CDR3 is TGTGCCAGCAGCCGCCTAGCGGATTACAATGAGCAGTTCTTC. Protein: CASSRLADYNEQFF.

The chain uses TRBV5-1 and TRBJ2-1, with 9 positions matching TRBD2. The V gene end was trimmed by 9 bases and the J gene end by 1 base; junction bases not matched to a gene: 11. CDR3 length equals 16 residues. CDR1 and CDR2 (germline): SGHRS, YFSETQ. CDR3 residues: CATRGGAGGSYNEQFF. The CDR3 DNA is TGCGCCACCCGTGGAGGGGCGGGGGGGTCCTACAATGAGCAGTTCTTC.

The chain combines TRBV20-1 with TRBJ1-2, with TRBD1 identical over 11 bases. Germline V gene lookup returns CDR1 DFQATT and CDR2 SNEGSKA (reference sequence). V trimming: 3 bases; J trimming: 8 bases; junction bases outside the gene matches: 2. CDR3 length: 12 residues. Here the CDR3 reads CSASGTGGGYTF. The CDR3 nucleotides are TGCAGTGCTAGTGGGACAGGGGGGGGCTACACCTTC.

The table lists this clone with a few counts. V and J are TRBV4-1 and TRBJ2-7; possibly TRBD2 for D (6 bases). Germline CDR1 reads MGHRA; CDR2 reads YSYEKL. Trimming cost V 2 bases and J 4 bases, with 9 bases left between them. The CDR3 spans 13 residues. This CDR3 is CASSQNREYEQYF. The DNA of the CDR3 is TGCGCCAGCAGCCAAAACCGGGAGTACGAGCAGTACTTC.

The chain is built from TRBV18 and TRBJ2-2, with D tentatively TRBD2 (6 bases). The CDR3 runs to 14 residues. V lost 8 bases to trimming and J lost 2 bases, with 12 bases between them. CDR1 is KGHSH, CDR2 LQKENI, per germline. The CDR3 coding sequence is TGTGCCAGCACACTAGCTTCAAACACCGGGGAGCTGTTTTTT. As protein: CASTLASNTGELFF.

The chain carries TRBV6-6 and TRBJ1-1, with D possibly matching TRBD1 (5 bases). The CDR3 contains 16 residues. Trimming pared 0 bases from V and 0 bases from J, leaving 11 bases between. Germline lookup yields CDR1 MNHNY and CDR2 SVGAGI (reference sequence). This CDR3 is CASSYSGAAVNTEAFF. The CDR3 region has the DNA TGTGCCAGCAGTTACTCTGGGGCCGCCGTGAACACTGAAGCTTTCTTT.

This sequence joins TRBV12-3 or TRBV12-4 and TRBJ1-1; 10 positions match TRBD1. With V trimmed by 9 bases and J by 8 bases, 3 bases remained unmatched. The CDR3 length is 11 residues. The CDR3 reads CASRTGGEAFF. DNA of the CDR3: TGTGCCAGTCGGACAGGGGGAGAAGCTTTCTTT.

The genes are TRBV18 and TRBJ2-7; 12 bases agree with TRBD1. V was clipped by 3 bases and J by 6 bases; unmatched bases: 3. Germline assignment: CDR1 KGHSH and CDR2 LQKENI. This CDR3 is built from 14 residues. The CDR3 sequence: CASSPGQGASEQYF. The CDR3 bases are TGTGCCAGCTCACCGGGACAGGGGGCGAGCGAGCAGTACTTC. The complete variable domain, with remaining parts taken from reference TRBV18 and TRBJ2-7, reads NAGVMQNPRHLVRRRGQEARLRCSPMKGHSHVYWYRQLPEEGLKFMVYLQKENIIDESGMPKERFSAEFPKEGPSILRIQQVVRGDSAAYFCASSPGQGASEQYFGPGTRLTVT.

The V gene is TRBV19, the J gene TRBJ2-7; 7 bases map to TRBD2. The CDR3 is 15 amino acids. Germline lookup yields CDR1 LNHDA and CDR2 SQIVND (reference sequence). V lost 3 bases to trimming and J lost 2 bases; unmatched junction nucleotides: 7. The CDR3 loop is CASSIEAGPTYEQYF. The CDR3 DNA is TGTGCCAGTAGTATCGAAGCGGGGCCCACCTACGAGCAGTACTTC.

V and J are TRBV12-5 and TRBJ1-4; 9 bases line up with TRBD1. The CDR3 spans 18 residues. Trimming took 2 bases from V and 3 from J; bases not matched to a gene: 10. Looked up from germline, CDR1 is LGHNT and CDR2 is FRNRAP. CDR3 DNA sequence: TGTGCTAGTGGTTTGCCTCACAGGGGGCTAGAGGCTAATGAAAAACTGTTTTTT. Translated: CASGLPHRGLEANEKLFF.

CDR3 DNA: TGCGCCAGCAGTCCCCCGGGTGGGGCCCAGACCGGGGAGCTGTTTTTT. It is translated as CASSPPGGAQTGELFF. The rearrangement links TRBV23-1 to TRBJ2-2; D possibly corresponds to TRBD1 (5 bases). TRBV23-1 qualifies as an ORF whose function is uncertain. V was cut by 4 bases and J by 5 bases, with 17 bases left in between. CDR3 length equals 16 residues.